This TCR beta chain was identified during a study of shared clonotypes between healthy human individuals. This clone appeared once. Its antigen is unknown. The CDR3 extends over 16 amino acids. With V trimmed by 1 base and J by 6 bases, 7 bases remained unmatched. CDR1 ENHRY and CDR2 SYGVKD come from the germline V gene. Assay runs were performed at deep level. Sorted subsets were amplified in replicate PCRs using around 200 ng DNA, 30,000 to 35,000 T cell genomes. In the authors' methods: There were no quality scores in the junction-only immunoSEQ sequences, so filtering differed. The repertoire was sequenced with immunoSEQ multiplex PCR; TCRdb's copy has only in-frame clones and lacks some. Clone size and V and J calls were adopted from that table, with D and trimming inferred from the DNA. There are a few million clones in the sample; 90% to 95% occur only once, and around 0.15% lies in the top ten.

Notes on the study in general: Compared with memory subsets, naive subsets generally had larger estimated richness.

The sequence came from a man aged 18 to 30 in good health. Sequencing was carried out using naive CD4+ T cells sorted from blood. Regarding subset: CD45RA+ positively selected. V is TRBV10-3 and J is TRBJ2-1, with 9 bases matching TRBD1. CDR3 sequence: CAISELVGQGFNEQFF. The CDR3, as DNA: TGTGCCATCAGTGAGTTGGTGGGACAGGGATTCAATGAGCAGTTCTTC.